This T cell receptor beta chain was sequenced during a study of PD-1 blockade in classical Hodgkin lymphoma. The overall study: Intravenous delivery of nivolumab at 3 mg/kg to patients occurred every 2 weeks. Study outcomes and limitations: When nivolumab was started under 1 year after ASCT, patients were excluded.

The data were produced by immunoSEQ multiplex PCR, yet TCRdb's version contains in-frame clones alone and is incomplete. The sample records around 28,000 clones, around 87% being singletons. This clone was observed a single time. What it recognizes is unknown. Time point of the sample: cycle 4 day 1 (C4D1), after more than five weeks of nivolumab. There was relapse after autologous stem cell transplantation in every patient, and there was variation in brentuximab vedotin exposure. Starting with thawed PBMCs, CD4+ T cells were purified by magnetic negative selection. Best response was recorded as complete response, partial response or progressive disease. The CDR3 has 15 amino acids. CDR1 SGHDT and CDR2 YYEEEE come from the germline V gene. Deletions cut 3 bases from V and 3 bases from J, with 12 bases between.

This sample comprised CD4+ T cells from blood, obtained before the fourth cycle of nivolumab. The chain carries TRBV5-6 and TRBJ2-2; a weak D match, TRBD2 (5 bases). The sequence was collected from a human donor with classical Hodgkin lymphoma. The CDR3 spells CASSWAGVDTGELFF. The DNA of the CDR3 is TGTGCCAGCAGCTGGGCCGGGGTGGACACCGGGGAGCTGTTTTTT.